This entry lists 30 T cell receptor beta chains sequenced from one sample in a study of a mutant IDH1 vaccine in newly diagnosed glioma. Measured with immunoSEQ multiplex PCR; TCRdb has only the in-frame clones, and not every one. The profile shows approximately 57,000 clones, 82% of them singletons. Which antigens these TCRs recognize remains unknown. Time point meaning: week 5, during vaccination. Topical imiquimod was applied with each vaccine dose, which held 300 ug of mutant IDH1 20-mer peptide. This specimen was PBMCs, taken from a glioma patient whose treatment included an IDH1 peptide vaccine. These receptors originate from a woman in her late teens or twenties with glioma. Some clones in this sample may be carry-over from other donors' samples.

This chain joins TRBV19 and TRBJ2-3; D might be TRBD1 (5 bases). The V gene's germline CDR1 is LNHDA and CDR2 SQIVND (reference sequence). CDR3 length: 15 residues. V lost 5 bases and J 3 bases, leaving 15 bases between the germline ends. The CDR3 is CASSGNRQPTDTQYF. Written as DNA, the CDR3 is TGTGCCAGTAGTGGGAATAGACAGCCAACAGATACGCAGTATTTT.

This chain uses TRBV5-6 with TRBJ2-1, with 15 positions matching TRBD2. CDR1 and CDR2 (germline): SGHDT, YYEEEE. Unmatched junction bases numbered 13, after V lost 4 bases and J lost 8 bases. The CDR3 has 18 amino acids. The chain's CDR3 is CASSQGLAGGIKWDEQFF. The CDR3 bases are TGTGCCAGCAGCCAGGGACTAGCGGGAGGCATAAAGTGGGATGAGCAGTTCTTC.

The chain's CDR3 is CASSLGFGGNTIYF. For the CDR3, the DNA is TGTGCCAGCAGCTTAGGGTTCGGCGGAAACACCATATATTTT. The chain links TRBV7-8 to TRBJ1-3; D ambiguous. The germline gives CDR1 SGHVS, CDR2 FQNEAQ. V shed 1 base and J shed 4 bases, with 8 bases lying between them. The CDR3 is 14 amino acids.

CDR3 sequence (DNA): TGCGCCAGCAGACACAGGGGGGACGAGCAGTACTTC. Amino acid sequence: CASRHRGDEQYF. The rearrangement joins TRBV5-1 to TRBJ2-7, with 8 bases identical to TRBD1. Germline V gene lookup returns CDR1 SGHRS and CDR2 YFSETQ. With 5 bases clipped from V and 5 bases from J, the junction kept 3 bases outside the gene matches. CDR3 length equals 12 residues. Full variable domain (missing parts from reference TRBV5-1 and TRBJ2-7): KAGVTQTPRYLIKTRGQQVTLSCSPISGHRSVSWYQQTPGQGLQFLFEYFSETQRNKGNFPGRFSGRQFSNSRSEMNVSTLELGDSALYLCASRHRGDEQYFGPGTRLTVT.

The rearrangement links TRBV7-9 to TRBJ1-4; no clear D gene. The CDR3 is 13 residues long. Germline CDR1 reads SEHNR; CDR2 reads FQNEAQ (reference sequence). Trimming cost V 5 bases and J 7 bases, with 11 bases left between them. The CDR3 loop reads CASSPLRSEKLFF. CDR3 bases: TGTGCCAGCAGCCCCCTCAGGAGTGAAAAACTGTTTTTT.

The chain joins TRBV10-3 to TRBJ2-7, with a possible D match to TRBD1 (5 bases). The V end lost 7 bases, the J end lost 6 bases, and 16 bases lay between the germline ends. CDR3 length equals 13 residues. The germline gives CDR1 ENHRY, CDR2 SYGVKD. The CDR3 here is CAITRQPRLEQYF. For the CDR3, the DNA is TGTGCCATCACCCGACAGCCCCGGCTCGAGCAGTACTTC.

The rearrangement joins TRBV6-5 to TRBJ1-2; 11 bases agree with TRBD1. CDR1 and CDR2 from the germline V gene are MNHEY and SVGAGI. The CDR3 is 15 amino acids. J was trimmed by 7 bases and V by 2 bases; bases with no gene match: 6. CDR3 residues: CASSYVGQGAGGYTF. The CDR3 coding sequence is TGTGCCAGCAGTTACGTCGGACAGGGGGCTGGTGGCTACACCTTC.

This clone was picked up one time. The chain recombines TRBV5-4 with TRBJ2-7; D is unresolved. Germline values: CDR1 SGHNT, CDR2 YYREEE (reference sequence). This CDR3 comprises 13 residues. The ends were cut back, 5 bases at V and 2 bases at J, with 11 bases in the middle. The CDR3 DNA follows: TGTGCCAGCAGTCCTGACGTCGCCTACGAGCAGTACTTC. Its translation is CASSPDVAYEQYF.

This rearrangement joins TRBV25-1 to TRBJ2-7; the D is unclear. The germline V gene encodes CDR1 MGHDK and CDR2 SYGVNS. This CDR3 has 13 amino acids. V was clipped by 8 bases and J by 5 bases, with 16 bases between them. Here the CDR3 reads CASGPTGVDEQYF. DNA for the CDR3: TGTGCCAGCGGGCCGACGGGTGTGGACGAGCAGTACTTC.

The chain has TRBV19 and TRBJ1-6, with a tentative D call TRBD1 (5 bases). From germline, CDR1 is LNHDA and CDR2 SQIVND (reference sequence). This CDR3 has 11 residues. With 10 bases removed from V and 9 bases from J, the gap between germline ends came to 10 bases. CDR3 sequence reads: CATGGSSPLHF. In DNA form, the CDR3 reads TGTGCCACCGGGGGAAGTTCACCCCTCCACTTT.

This clone was seen a handful of times. The sample holds other DNA sequences that translate to the same CDR3. The chain uses TRBV5-6 and TRBJ1-1; no clear D. Germline-derived CDR1 and CDR2 are SGHDT and YYEEEE. Trimming left V 0 bases short and J 4 bases short, with 1 base between. This CDR3 comprises 11 residues. The DNA for the CDR3 is TGTGCCAGCAGCTTGGGCACTGAAGCTTTCTTT. It yields the protein CASSLGTEAFF.

J is TRBJ1-2 and V is TRBV14, with D unresolved. With 1 base removed from V and 8 bases from J, the gap between germline ends came to 5 bases. CDR1 is SGHDN and CDR2 is FVKESK in the germline V gene. The CDR3 is made up of 11 amino acids. CDR3: CASSQVKGYTF. The CDR3 DNA reads as TGTGCCAGCAGCCAAGTAAAGGGCTACACCTTC.

This chain joins TRBV7-3 and TRBJ1-1; a possible D gene is TRBD1 (5 bases). This CDR3 spans 14 amino acids. Germline V gene data show CDR1 as SGHTA and CDR2 as FQGTGA. V was pared by 6 bases and J by 0 bases, with 11 bases between. The CDR3 DNA reads as TGTGCCAGCAGTGCCTGGGGGATGAACACTGAAGCTTTCTTT. Its translation is CASSAWGMNTEAFF. Variable domain in full (rest from reference TRBV7-3 and TRBJ1-1): GAGVSQTPSNKVTEKGKYVELRCDPISGHTALYWYRQSLGQGPEFLIYFQGTGAADDSGLPNDRFFAVRPEGSVSTLKIQRTERGDSAVYLCASSAWGMNTEAFFGQGTRLTVV.

The V and J genes are TRBV20-1 and TRBJ1-1; D unresolved. Trimming cost V 7 bases and J 5 bases, with 8 bases left between them. Germline values: CDR1 DFQATT, CDR2 SNEGSKA (reference sequence). The CDR3 is made up of 10 amino acids. CDR3 in DNA: TGCAGTGTTGGGCCTACTGAAGCTTTCTTT. It translates to CSVGPTEAFF.

CDR3 nucleotide sequence: TGTGCCAGTAGTTCGGGTCAGGGCAGGGTGACGGAGCCCCAGCATTTT. It yields the protein CASSSGQGRVTEPQHF. V usage is TRBV19 and J usage is TRBJ1-5; perhaps TRBD1 as D (5 bases). The germline gives CDR1 LNHDA, CDR2 SQIVND (reference sequence). The ends were cut back, 5 bases at V and 8 bases at J, with 22 bases in the middle. The CDR3 is 16 amino acids.

The chain couples TRBV19 to TRBJ1-5, with 11 bases lining up with TRBD1. Per germline, CDR1 LNHDA and CDR2 SQIVND (reference sequence). V gave up 1 base and J gave up 7 bases; unmatched junction bases: 6. This CDR3 has 16 amino acids. The CDR3 coding sequence is TGTGCCAGTAGTATAGGAGGGACAGGGGGATTCCAGCCCCAGCATTTT. Amino acid sequence: CASSIGGTGGFQPQHF.

V and J are TRBV27 and TRBJ2-1, with D perhaps given as TRBD1 or TRBD2 (5 bases each). Germline CDR1 reads MNHEY; CDR2 reads SMNVEV (reference sequence). The CDR3 is made up of 12 amino acids. The germline V and J ends were trimmed by 5 bases and 15 bases, with 17 bases remaining between them. CDR3 in amino acids: CASSRRDGATFF. The DNA for the CDR3 is TGTGCCAGCAGTCGCCGAGACGGGGCGACGTTCTTC.

The chain combines TRBV7-2 with TRBJ1-2; 8 bases align to TRBD1. The V and J ends lost 1 base and 5 bases, in that order; junction bases with no gene match: 0. CDR3 size: 13 residues. Germline CDR1 is SGHTA and CDR2 is FQGNSA. The CDR3 protein is CASSLGTGYGYTF. CDR3 nucleotides: TGTGCCAGCAGCTTAGGGACAGGGTATGGCTACACCTTC.

The V and J genes are TRBV18 and TRBJ2-7; TRBD2 agrees at 16 bases. The CDR3 covers 17 residues. CDR1 is KGHSH, CDR2 LQKENI, per germline. V shed 6 bases and J 2 bases; nucleotides not matched to a gene: 7. CDR3 sequence: CASSLGTSGGATYEQYF. The DNA for the CDR3 is TGTGCCAGCTCGCTCGGGACTAGCGGGGGGGCAACCTACGAGCAGTACTTC.

The V gene is TRBV19, the J gene TRBJ1-5; no clear D gene. From germline, CDR1 is LNHDA and CDR2 SQIVND (reference sequence). There are 12 residues in the CDR3. The V gene lost 0 bases and the J gene lost 7 bases, with 4 bases spanning the gap. The CDR3 coding sequence is TGTGCCAGTAGTATAGACGGCCAGCCCCAGCATTTT. Translation gives CASSIDGQPQHF.

This chain connects TRBV9 to TRBJ2-7, with TRBD2 matching 9 bases. This CDR3 comprises 15 residues. Unmatched junction bases numbered 3, after V lost 0 bases and J lost 2 bases. Per germline, CDR1 SGDLS and CDR2 YYNGEE. CDR3 protein: CASSVGRGGTYEQYF. The CDR3 nucleotides are TGTGCCAGCAGCGTAGGGCGGGGGGGGACCTACGAGCAGTACTTC.

The genes are TRBV4-1 and TRBJ2-7; D may be TRBD1 or TRBD2 (5 bases each). The CDR3 spans 16 residues. V lost 1 base and J 7 bases, leaving 20 bases between the germline ends. CDR1 MGHRA and CDR2 YSYEKL come from the germline V gene. For the CDR3, the DNA is TGCGCCAGCAGCCAAGTCGGGGCAGGGCCGACCGGTGAGCAGTACTTC. The encoded protein is CASSQVGAGPTGEQYF.

The chain uses TRBV13 and TRBJ2-3; 11 bases fit TRBD2. From germline, CDR1 is PRHDT and CDR2 FYEKMQ (reference sequence). V dropped 5 bases and J dropped 7; count of bases not matched to a gene: 8. The CDR3 spans 15 residues. The CDR3 DNA sequence: TGTGCCAGCAGCCCGGGACTAGCGGCCGCGAATACGCAGTATTTT. This gives the protein CASSPGLAAANTQYF.

This chain connects TRBV10-1 to TRBJ2-1; D unresolved. The germline V gene encodes CDR1 WNHNN and CDR2 SYGVQD (reference sequence). Trimming removed 6 bases at V and 0 bases at J, with 12 bases between. The CDR3 extends over 15 amino acids. CDR3 protein: CASSDPTSSYNEQFF. Written as DNA, the CDR3 is TGCGCCAGCAGCGACCCCACAAGCTCCTACAATGAGCAGTTCTTC.

The chain links TRBV5-1 to TRBJ2-2, with a weak D call TRBD2 (5 bases). Germline V CDR1 and CDR2: SGHRS, YFSETQ. V gave up 5 bases and J gave up 4 bases, with 12 bases separating them. This CDR3 has 14 residues. CDR3 sequence reads: CASSREGGTGELFF. Written as DNA, the CDR3 is TGCGCCAGCAGTCGTGAGGGTGGCACCGGGGAGCTGTTTTTT. The entire variable domain, with the rest obtained from reference TRBV5-1 and TRBJ2-2, is as follows: KAGVTQTPRYLIKTRGQQVTLSCSPISGHRSVSWYQQTPGQGLQFLFEYFSETQRNKGNFPGRFSGRQFSNSRSEMNVSTLELGDSALYLCASSREGGTGELFFGEGSRLTVL.

The chain employs TRBV5-4 and TRBJ2-7; D remains unclear. The length of the CDR3 is 12 residues. In germline, CDR1 is SGHNT, CDR2 YYREEE (reference sequence). Trimming cost V 0 bases and J 2 bases, with 3 bases left between them. As DNA, the CDR3 is TGTGCCAGCAGCTTGGGAACCTACGAGCAGTACTTC. Translated, it gives CASSLGTYEQYF.

This clone has a handful of counts. V gene TRBV27 combines with J gene TRBJ1-6; no clear D gene. CDR1 is MNHEY and CDR2 is SMNVEV in the germline V gene (reference sequence). The CDR3 sequence is 14 residues long. V was pared by 5 bases and J by 4 bases, with 9 bases between. In DNA form, the CDR3 reads TGTGCCAGCAGTCCCGCCGGTTATAATTCACCCCTCCACTTT. As protein: CASSPAGYNSPLHF.

This chain uses TRBV5-1 with TRBJ2-1, with D possibly being TRBD2 (5 bases). CDR1 SGHRS and CDR2 YFSETQ come from the germline V gene. The V end was cut by 3 bases, the J end by 4 bases, with 14 bases between. The CDR3 has 15 residues. The CDR3 bases are TGCGCCAGCAGCTCCATAGCTGGCGGGTACAATGAGCAGTTCTTC. This gives the protein CASSSIAGGYNEQFF.

This clone was recorded a few times. J is TRBJ1-5 and V is TRBV28; 8 nucleotides line up with TRBD1. CDR1 and CDR2 (germline): MDHEN, SYDVKM. Losses at the gene ends were 4 bases for V and 3 bases for J; bases not matched to a gene: 14. The CDR3 extends over 18 amino acids. The CDR3 here is CASSYPRTGTLINQPQHF. CDR3 nucleotides: TGTGCCAGCAGTTACCCGCGGACAGGGACATTAATCAATCAGCCCCAGCATTTT.

The chain has TRBV30 and TRBJ1-4, with D maybe TRBD1 (5 bases). This CDR3 region has 14 residues. The V gene lost 5 bases and the J gene lost 8 bases, with 18 bases spanning the gap. Germline CDR1 GTSNPN, CDR2 SVGIG (reference sequence). The CDR3, as DNA: TGTGCCTGGGGTGGGGCTGTTCAGCCGGAAAAACTGTTTTTT. Protein sequence: CAWGGAVQPEKLFF.